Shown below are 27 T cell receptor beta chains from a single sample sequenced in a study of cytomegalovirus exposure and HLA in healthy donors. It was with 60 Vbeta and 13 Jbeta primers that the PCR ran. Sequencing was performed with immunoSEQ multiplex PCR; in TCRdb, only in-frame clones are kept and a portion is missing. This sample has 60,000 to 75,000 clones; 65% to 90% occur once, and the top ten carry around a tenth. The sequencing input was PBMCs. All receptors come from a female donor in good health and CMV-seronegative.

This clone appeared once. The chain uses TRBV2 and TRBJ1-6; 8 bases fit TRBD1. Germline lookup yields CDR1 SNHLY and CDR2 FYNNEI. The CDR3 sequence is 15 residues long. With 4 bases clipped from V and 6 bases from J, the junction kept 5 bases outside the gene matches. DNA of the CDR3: TGTGCCAGCAGTGGAGGGACAGGAGGTAATTCACCCCTCCACTTT. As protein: CASSGGTGGNSPLHF.

The CDR3 DNA follows: TGTGCCAGCAGCTTAGGACGGACTGGCTCTGGAAACACCATATATTTT. This gives the protein CASSLGRTGSGNTIYF. The chain joins TRBV7-9 to TRBJ1-3; D is ambiguous. CDR1 is SEHNR and CDR2 is FQNEAQ in the germline V gene (reference sequence). Trimming left V 1 base short and J 0 bases short, with 10 bases between. The CDR3 totals 16 residues.

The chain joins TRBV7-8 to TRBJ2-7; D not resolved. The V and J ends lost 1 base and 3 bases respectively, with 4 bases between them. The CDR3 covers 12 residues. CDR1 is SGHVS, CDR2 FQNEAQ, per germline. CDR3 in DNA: TGTGCCAGCAGCTTAGGTAGCTACGAGCAGTACTTC. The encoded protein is CASSLGSYEQYF. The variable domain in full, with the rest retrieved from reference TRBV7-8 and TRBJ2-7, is GAGVSQSPRYKVAKRGQDVALRCDPISGHVSLFWYQQALGQGPEFLTYFQNEAQLDKSGLPSDRFFAERPEGSVSTLKIQRTQQEDSAVYLCASSLGSYEQYFGPGTRLTVT.

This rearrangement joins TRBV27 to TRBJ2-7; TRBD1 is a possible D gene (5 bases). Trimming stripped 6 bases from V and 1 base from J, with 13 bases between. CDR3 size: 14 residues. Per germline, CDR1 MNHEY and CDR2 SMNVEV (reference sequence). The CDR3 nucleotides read TGTGCCAGCAGCAGGGTCGGCCCGTCCTACGAGCAGTACTTC. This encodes CASSRVGPSYEQYF.

The CDR3 DNA sequence: TGTGCCAGCAGCTTTTACAGGGAAAGCGAGCAGTACTTC. This gives the protein CASSFYRESEQYF. The J gene is TRBJ2-7, the V gene TRBV7-2, with D perhaps TRBD1 (6 bases). Trimming cost V 3 bases and J 6 bases, with 12 bases left between them. The CDR3 consists of 13 residues. Germline V gives CDR1 SGHTA, CDR2 FQGNSA.

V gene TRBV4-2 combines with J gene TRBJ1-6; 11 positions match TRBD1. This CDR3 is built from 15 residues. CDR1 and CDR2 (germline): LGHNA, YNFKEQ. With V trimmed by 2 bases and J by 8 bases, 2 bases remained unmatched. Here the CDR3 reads CASSQMGQGDSPLHF. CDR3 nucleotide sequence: TGTGCCAGCAGCCAAATGGGACAGGGGGATTCACCCCTCCACTTT.

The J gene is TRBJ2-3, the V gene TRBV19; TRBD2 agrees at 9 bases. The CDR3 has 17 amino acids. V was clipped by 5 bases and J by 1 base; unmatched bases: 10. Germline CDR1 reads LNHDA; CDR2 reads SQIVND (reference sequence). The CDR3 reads CASSPQPRLAGTDTQYF. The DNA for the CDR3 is TGTGCCAGTAGTCCACAACCCCGACTAGCGGGCACAGATACGCAGTATTTT.

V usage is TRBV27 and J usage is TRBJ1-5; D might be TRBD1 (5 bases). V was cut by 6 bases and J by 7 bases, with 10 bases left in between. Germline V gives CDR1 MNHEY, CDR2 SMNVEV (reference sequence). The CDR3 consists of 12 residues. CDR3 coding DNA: TGTGCCAGCAGGACTGGGGGGCAGCCCCAGCATTTT. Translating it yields CASRTGGQPQHF.

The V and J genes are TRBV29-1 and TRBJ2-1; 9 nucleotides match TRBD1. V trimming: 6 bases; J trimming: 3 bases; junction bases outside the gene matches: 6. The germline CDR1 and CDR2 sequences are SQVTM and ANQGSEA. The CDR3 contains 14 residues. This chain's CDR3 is CSVAGTGNYNEQFF. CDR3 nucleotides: TGCAGCGTGGCCGGGACAGGGAACTACAATGAGCAGTTCTTC.

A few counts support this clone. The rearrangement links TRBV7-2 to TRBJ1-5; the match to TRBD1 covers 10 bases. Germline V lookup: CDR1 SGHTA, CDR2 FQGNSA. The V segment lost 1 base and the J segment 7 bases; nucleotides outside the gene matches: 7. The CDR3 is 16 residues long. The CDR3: CASSLGGQGIGQPQHF. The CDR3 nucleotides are TGTGCCAGCAGCTTAGGGGGACAGGGGATAGGGCAGCCCCAGCATTTT.

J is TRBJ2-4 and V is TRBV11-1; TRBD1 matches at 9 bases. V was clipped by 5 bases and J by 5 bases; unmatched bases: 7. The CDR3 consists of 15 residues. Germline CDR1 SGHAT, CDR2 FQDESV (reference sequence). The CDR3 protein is CASSPGTGLENIQYF. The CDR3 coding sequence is TGTGCCAGCAGCCCCGGGACAGGGTTGGAAAACATTCAGTACTTC.

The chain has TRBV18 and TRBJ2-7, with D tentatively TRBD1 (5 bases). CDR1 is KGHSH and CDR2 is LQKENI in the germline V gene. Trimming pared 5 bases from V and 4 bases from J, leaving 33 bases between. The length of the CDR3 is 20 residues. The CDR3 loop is CASSSTMGQGTFPNNYEQYF. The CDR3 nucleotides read TGTGCCAGCTCATCAACAATGGGGCAGGGAACCTTTCCCAACAATTACGAGCAGTACTTC.

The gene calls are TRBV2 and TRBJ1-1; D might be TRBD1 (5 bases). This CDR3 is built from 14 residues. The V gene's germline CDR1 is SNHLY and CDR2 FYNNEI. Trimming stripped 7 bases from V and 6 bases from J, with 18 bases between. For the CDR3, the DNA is TGTGCCAGCATGGAGACAGAACAATCGCCTGAAGCTTTCTTT. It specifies CASMETEQSPEAFF.

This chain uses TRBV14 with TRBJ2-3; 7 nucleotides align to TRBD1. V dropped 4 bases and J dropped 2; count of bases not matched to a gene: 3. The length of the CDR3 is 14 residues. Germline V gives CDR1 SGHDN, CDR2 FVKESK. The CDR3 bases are TGTGCCAGCAGCCTGGGACAGCCCACAGATACGCAGTATTTT. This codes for CASSLGQPTDTQYF.

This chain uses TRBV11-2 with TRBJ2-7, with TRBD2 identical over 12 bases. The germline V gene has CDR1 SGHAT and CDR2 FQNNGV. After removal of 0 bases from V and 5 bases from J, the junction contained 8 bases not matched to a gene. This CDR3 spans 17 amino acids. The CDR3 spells CASSLERLAGGPNEQYF. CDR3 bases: TGTGCCAGCAGCTTAGAGAGGCTAGCGGGAGGGCCGAACGAGCAGTACTTC.

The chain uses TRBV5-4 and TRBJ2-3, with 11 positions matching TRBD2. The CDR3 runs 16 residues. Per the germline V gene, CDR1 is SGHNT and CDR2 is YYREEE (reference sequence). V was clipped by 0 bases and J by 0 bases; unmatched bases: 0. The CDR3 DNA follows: TGTGCCAGCAGCTTGGGACTAGCGGGAAGCACAGATACGCAGTATTTT. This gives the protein CASSLGLAGSTDTQYF. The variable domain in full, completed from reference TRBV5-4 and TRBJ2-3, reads ETGVTQSPTHLIKTRGQQVTLRCSSQSGHNTVSWYQQALGQGPQFIFQYYREEENGRGNFPPRFSGLQFPNYSSELNVNALELDDSALYLCASSLGLAGSTDTQYFGPGTRLTVL.

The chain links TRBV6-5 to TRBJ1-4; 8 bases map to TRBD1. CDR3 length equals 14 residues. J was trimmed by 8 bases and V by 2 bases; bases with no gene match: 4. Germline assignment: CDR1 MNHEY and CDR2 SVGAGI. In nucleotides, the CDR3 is TGTGCCAGCAGTTACGAGGACAGGGTAGAAAAACTGTTTTTT. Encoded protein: CASSYEDRVEKLFF.

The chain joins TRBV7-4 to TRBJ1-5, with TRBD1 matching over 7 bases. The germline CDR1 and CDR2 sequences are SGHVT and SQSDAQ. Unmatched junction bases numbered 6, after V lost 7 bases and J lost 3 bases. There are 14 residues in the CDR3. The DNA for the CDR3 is TGTGCCAGCACCTACAGGGGAAACAATCAGCCCCAGCATTTT. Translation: CASTYRGNNQPQHF.

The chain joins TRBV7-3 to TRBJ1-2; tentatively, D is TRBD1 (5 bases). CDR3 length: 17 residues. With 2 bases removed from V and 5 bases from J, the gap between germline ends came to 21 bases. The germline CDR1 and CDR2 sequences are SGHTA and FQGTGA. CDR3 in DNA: TGTGCCAGCAGCTTAGGGGCCGGGTCCAAAACTCTTTATGGCTACACCTTC. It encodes CASSLGAGSKTLYGYTF.

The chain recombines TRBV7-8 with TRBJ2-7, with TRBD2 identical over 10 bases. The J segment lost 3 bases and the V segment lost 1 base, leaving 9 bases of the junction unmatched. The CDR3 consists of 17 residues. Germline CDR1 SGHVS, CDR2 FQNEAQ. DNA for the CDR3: TGTGCCAGCAGCTTAGTTTTAGCGGGAGGCGGCCTCTACGAGCAGTACTTC. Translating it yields CASSLVLAGGGLYEQYF.

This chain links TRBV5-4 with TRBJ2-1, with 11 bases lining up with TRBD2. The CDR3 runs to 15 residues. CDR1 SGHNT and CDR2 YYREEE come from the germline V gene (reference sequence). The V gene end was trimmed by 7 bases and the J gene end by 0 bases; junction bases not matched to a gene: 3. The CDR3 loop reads CASRLAGSSYNEQFF. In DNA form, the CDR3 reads TGTGCCAGCCGACTAGCGGGAAGCTCCTACAATGAGCAGTTCTTC.

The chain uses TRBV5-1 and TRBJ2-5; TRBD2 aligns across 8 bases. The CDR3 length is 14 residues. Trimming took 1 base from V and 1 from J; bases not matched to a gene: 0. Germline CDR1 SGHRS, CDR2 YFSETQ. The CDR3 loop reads CASSLSGGQETQYF. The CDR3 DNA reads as TGCGCCAGCAGCTTGAGCGGGGGCCAAGAGACCCAGTACTTC.

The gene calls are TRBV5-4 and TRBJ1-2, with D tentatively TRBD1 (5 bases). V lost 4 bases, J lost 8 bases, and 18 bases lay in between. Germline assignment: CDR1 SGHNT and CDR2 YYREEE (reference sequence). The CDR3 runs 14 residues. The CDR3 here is CASSTPGAGGGYTF. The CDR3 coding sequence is TGTGCCAGCAGCACACCCGGGGCCGGGGGGGGCTACACCTTC.

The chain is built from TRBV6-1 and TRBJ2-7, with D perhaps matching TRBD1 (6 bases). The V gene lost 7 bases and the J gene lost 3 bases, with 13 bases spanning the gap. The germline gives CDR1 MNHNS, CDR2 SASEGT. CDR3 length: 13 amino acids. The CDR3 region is CASIAGDYYEQYF. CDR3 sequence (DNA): TGTGCCAGCATAGCAGGGGATTACTACGAGCAGTACTTC.

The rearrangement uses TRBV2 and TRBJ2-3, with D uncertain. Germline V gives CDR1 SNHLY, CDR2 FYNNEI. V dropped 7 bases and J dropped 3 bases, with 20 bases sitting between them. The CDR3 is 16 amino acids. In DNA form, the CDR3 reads TGTGCCAGCAAAACGCAAACTTCACGATATACAGATACGCAGTATTTT. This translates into CASKTQTSRYTDTQYF. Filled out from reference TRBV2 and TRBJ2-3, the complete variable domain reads EPEVTQTPSHQVTQMGQEVILRCVPISNHLYFYWYRQILGQKVEFLVSFYNNEISEKSEIFDDQFSVERPDGSNFTLKIRSTKLEDSAMYFCASKTQTSRYTDTQYFGPGTRLTVL.

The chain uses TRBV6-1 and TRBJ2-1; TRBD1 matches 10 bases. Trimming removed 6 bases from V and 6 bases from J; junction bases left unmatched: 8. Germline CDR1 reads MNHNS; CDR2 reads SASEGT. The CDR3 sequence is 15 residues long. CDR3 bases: TGTGCCAGCAGGAATCGACAGGGGGCCGGCAATGAGCAGTTCTTC. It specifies CASRNRQGAGNEQFF.

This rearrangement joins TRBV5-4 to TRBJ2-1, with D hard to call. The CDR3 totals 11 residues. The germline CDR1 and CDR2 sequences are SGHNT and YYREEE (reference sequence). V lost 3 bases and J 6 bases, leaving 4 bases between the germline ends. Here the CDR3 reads CASSSINEQFF. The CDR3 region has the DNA TGTGCCAGCAGCTCTATCAATGAGCAGTTCTTC.